Here is one T cell receptor (beta chain) with its context. Its antigen remains unknown. RNA transcripts served as the template for amplifying TCR beta CDR3 regions. The primer set for the first-round RT-PCR of the TCR CDR3 was HTBI. Each CDR3 protein is one row after TCRdb ran MiXCR on the multiplex PCR reads. The data show 390,000 or so distinct CDR3 sequences, with roughly 15% seen just once and about 13% held by the top ten. V shed 6 bases and J shed 0 bases, with 15 bases lying between them. The germline CDR1 and CDR2 sequences are ENHRY and SYGVKD. The length of the CDR3 is 16 residues. Patients showing uncontrolled infection, other autoimmune disease, pregnancy or lactation were ineligible. This sample stems from a study of T cells in Graves' hyperthyroidism and ophthalmopathy. Study-level points and caveats: Most expanded thyroid clonotypes above 0.001 recurred in blood.

This TCR was sampled from a man between 18 and 29 years old with Graves' ophthalmopathy. Sequenced input: blood. J is TRBJ2-4 and V is TRBV10-3; maybe TRBD2 (6 bases). The CDR3 sequence is CAISGGAGRAKNIQYF. DNA for the CDR3: TGTGCCATCAGCGGAGGGGCAGGGAGAGCCAAAAACATTCAGTACTTC.